This TCR beta chain emerged from a study of blood T cell repertoires in COVID-19. The wider study: In each case, the material was cDNA or gDNA derived from T cells, B-cell-depleted T cells, or PBMCs.

CDR1 is SEHNR, CDR2 FQNEAQ, per germline (reference sequence). V gave up 7 bases and J gave up 5 bases; unmatched junction bases: 6. The CDR3 loop spans 15 amino acids. Authors' processing steps: Reference gene primers were amplified, and this amplification served to estimate nucleated cell counts. Assay used: immunoSEQ multiplex PCR; TCRdb lists only in-frame clones, some missing. From that table come the V and J calls and clone size; the DNA was used to work out D and trimming. The sample contains 380,000 or so clones, 89% of which appear only once. The chain employs TRBV7-9 and TRBJ2-1; 12 bases are a match to TRBD2. The sample was peripheral blood. This TCR was recovered from a man aged 35-49 years with acute or convalescent COVID-19. CDR3 protein: CASTLLAGGHNEQFF. In DNA, the CDR3 is TGTGCCAGCACCCTACTAGCGGGAGGACACAATGAGCAGTTCTTC.